This T cell receptor beta chain was identified during a study of cytomegalovirus exposure and HLA in healthy donors. Primers: 60 Vbeta forward and 13 Jbeta reverse. Data came from immunoSEQ multiplex PCR; TCRdb stores just in-frame clones and leaves some out. The table lists approximately 70,000 clones, roughly four fifths of them singletons. Details on this clone: What it recognizes is unknown.

General study results and limits: Presence/absence analyses treated sequencing depth as roughly uniform across donors.

The sample comprised PBMCs. The clonotype comes from a man aged 50-60 years in good health and CMV-seronegative.

As DNA, the CDR3 is TGCGCCAGCAGCGTGACAGGCTATGGCTACACCTTC. Translation gives CASSVTGYGYTF. This sequence joins TRBV5-1 and TRBJ1-2, with D maybe TRBD1 (6 bases). Trimming pared 4 bases from V and 4 bases from J, leaving 8 bases between. CDR3 length: 12 amino acids. Germline V gives CDR1 SGHRS, CDR2 YFSETQ.